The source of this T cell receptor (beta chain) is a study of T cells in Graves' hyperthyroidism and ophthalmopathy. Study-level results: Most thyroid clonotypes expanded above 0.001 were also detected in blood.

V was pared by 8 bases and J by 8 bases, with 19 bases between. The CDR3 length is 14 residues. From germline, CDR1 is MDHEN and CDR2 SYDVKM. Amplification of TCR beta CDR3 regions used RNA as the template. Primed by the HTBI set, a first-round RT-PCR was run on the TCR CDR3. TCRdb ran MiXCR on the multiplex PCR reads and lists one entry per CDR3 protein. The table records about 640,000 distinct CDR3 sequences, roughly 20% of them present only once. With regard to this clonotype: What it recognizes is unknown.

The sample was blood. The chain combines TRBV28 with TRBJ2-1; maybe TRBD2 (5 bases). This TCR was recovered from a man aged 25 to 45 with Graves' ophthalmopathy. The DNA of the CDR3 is TGTGCCAGCCAAGTGGGAGTTGAAGTCCATGAGCAGTTCTTC. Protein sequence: CASQVGVEVHEQFF.